This note documents a single TCR beta chain sequence. This sample is drawn from a study of T cells expressing NK-cell markers. Study in general: Most of the eight sequenced donors tested HCMV-seropositive; one tested seronegative.

Germline CDR1 and CDR2: MGHRA and YSYEKL. The CDR3 is 15 amino acids. TCRdb reprocessed the 5' RACE reads, keeping one entry per CDR3 protein, no DNA. The sample has about 460,000 distinct CDR3 sequences. The receptor was derived from a woman aged 50 to 65 in good health. The chain has TRBV4-1 and TRBJ2-5; without DNA, the TCRdb call of TRBD2 cannot be checked. Sequenced input: blood T cells: a sorted CD56 or NKG2C T cell subset, CD4+ or CD8+ T cells, or bulk PBMC T cells (not recorded which). This CDR3 is CASSQVGAVQETQYF.